There are a few counts of the clone carrying this T cell receptor beta chain. Its antigen is as yet unknown. This CDR3 is 11 amino acids long. Germline V lookup: CDR1 MNHEY, CDR2 SVGEGT. V lost 6 bases and J 5 bases, leaving 5 bases between the germline ends. Sample time point: pre-sensitization, week 0. Treatment noted: therapeutic diphenylcyclopropenone sensitization with weekly scalp DPC. Donation of samples came from alopecia patients who were 18 to 70 years old and suitable for DPC. The template was total RNA from unfractionated whole blood. This record belongs to a study of human T cells and chemical hapten exposure. Study-level findings and limits: No shift was seen in TCRs above 1 in 1000 frequency with DPC sensitization.

TCRdb processed the RACE reads anew with MiXCR; each CDR3 protein has one entry. There are 250,000 or so distinct CDR3 sequences in the sample; 7% to 10% occur only once, and approximately 2.3% lies in the top ten. The chain links TRBV6-2 or TRBV6-3 to TRBJ2-1; D unclear. Sequences were derived from whole blood, sampled in connection with sensitization to the hapten diphenylcyclopropenone (DPC). This TCR derives from a middle-aged woman with alopecia areata. Some clones in this sample may be carry-over from other donors' samples. The CDR3 sequence: CASSDNNEQFF. The CDR3 DNA reads as TGTGCCAGCAGCGACAACAATGAGCAGTTCTTC.